A single sample gave rise to the 22 T cell receptor beta chains below, sequenced in a study of CD8 T cells in ankylosing spondylitis. MiXCR, applied by TCRdb to the 5' RACE reads, yields one record per CDR3 protein. The table records fewer than 350,000 distinct CDR3 sequences, 11% of them present only once. Sample: blood, either unsorted or a sorted T cell fraction (not recorded which). The receptor source for this set is a female donor with ankylosing spondylitis or in good health (not recorded which).

The genes are TRBV14 and TRBJ2-4; TRBD2 matches 7 bases. The CDR3 length is 16 residues. Germline V CDR1 and CDR2: SGHDN, FVKESK. The J segment lost 3 bases and the V segment lost 5 bases, leaving 10 bases of the junction unmatched. CDR3 in amino acids: CASSKTSTDIKNIQYF. The CDR3 bases are TGTGCCAGCAGCAAGACTAGCACAGATATCAAAAACATTCAGTACTTC.

V usage is TRBV18 and J usage is TRBJ2-4; D remains ambiguous. Looked up from germline, CDR1 is KGHSH and CDR2 is LQKENI. V lost 3 bases and J lost 0, with 9 bases in between. The CDR3 loop spans 15 amino acids. Here the CDR3 DNA reads TGTGCCAGCTCACCGACCCCTTCAGCCAAAAACATTCAGTACTTC. Residues: CASSPTPSAKNIQYF.

This clonotype was seen many times. The rearrangement uses TRBV19 and TRBJ1-5; TRBD1 is a possible D gene (5 bases). V lost 7 bases, J lost 0 bases, and 10 bases lay in between. This CDR3 has 14 amino acids. The germline CDR1 and CDR2 sequences are LNHDA and SQIVND (reference sequence). The CDR3 bases are TGTGCCAGTAAGACAGCCCCTAGCAATCAGCCCCAGCATTTT. Translation: CASKTAPSNQPQHF. Filled out from reference TRBV19 and TRBJ1-5, the complete variable domain reads DGGITQSPKYLFRKEGQNVTLSCEQNLNHDAMYWYRQDPGQGLRLIYYSQIVNDFQKGDIAEGYSVSREKKESFPLTVTSAQKNPTAFYLCASKTAPSNQPQHFGDGTRLSIL.

This clonotype has a count of ten or more. This chain joins TRBV5-5 and TRBJ2-2, with D hard to call. The V end was cut by 0 bases, the J end by 5 bases, with 8 bases between. This CDR3 spans 14 amino acids. Germline V lookup: CDR1 SGHKS, CDR2 YYEKEE (reference sequence). The CDR3 coding sequence is TGTGCCAGCAGCTTGGTCTCGGGTACCGGGGAGCTGTTTTTT. Protein: CASSLVSGTGELFF.

The chain couples TRBV5-6 to TRBJ1-3; 9 bases fit TRBD1. Germline CDR1 reads SGHDT; CDR2 reads YYEEEE. V trimming: 3 bases; J trimming: 8 bases; junction bases outside the gene matches: 9. CDR3 size: 15 residues. The CDR3 protein is CASSSLNDRGDTIYF. The CDR3 DNA is TGTGCCAGCAGCTCATTGAATGACAGGGGGGACACCATATATTTT.

The chain has TRBV5-1 and TRBJ2-7; 9 bases line up with TRBD1. The CDR3 runs 14 residues. Looked up from germline, CDR1 is SGHRS and CDR2 is YFSETQ. J lost 4 bases, V lost 0 bases, and 2 bases had no gene match. DNA for the CDR3: TGCGCCAGCAGCTTGGTGGGGACAGGGTACGAGCAGTACTTC. This sequence encodes CASSLVGTGYEQYF.

The chain uses TRBV29-1 and TRBJ1-3; D is perhaps TRBD1 (5 bases). This CDR3 has 16 amino acids. Germline lookup yields CDR1 SQVTM and CDR2 ANQGSEA. The CDR3 here is CCATRRRGDGGNTIYF. CDR3 DNA: TGCTGTGCTACAAGGAGGAGGGGCGACGGTGGAAACACCATATATTTT.

This clonotype was seen at least ten times. The gene calls are TRBV20-1 and TRBJ1-1, with D possibly being TRBD1 (6 bases). This CDR3 has 13 residues. Germline CDR1 DFQATT, CDR2 SNEGSKA (reference sequence). Trimming cost V 3 bases and J 1 base, with 9 bases left between them. CDR3 amino acids: CSASSGQNTEAFF. In nucleotides, the CDR3 is TGCAGTGCTAGTTCGGGACAGAACACTGAAGCTTTCTTT.

This clonotype was counted many times. This sequence joins TRBV29-1 and TRBJ1-2; D uncertain. Germline CDR1 SQVTM, CDR2 ANQGSEA. The V and J ends lost 5 bases and 2 bases respectively, with 9 bases between them. This CDR3 is built from 12 residues. The CDR3 protein is CSVLTSNYGYTF. Here the CDR3 DNA reads TGCAGCGTTCTGACAAGCAACTATGGCTACACCTTC.

The sample holds many counts of this clonotype. This rearrangement joins TRBV7-9 to TRBJ2-2; tentative D call: TRBD1 (6 bases). Trimming removed 5 bases at V and 7 bases at J, with 14 bases between. Germline lookup yields CDR1 SEHNR and CDR2 FQNEAQ (reference sequence). The CDR3 sequence is 14 residues long. CDR3 sequence reads: CASSTRQEHGELFF. CDR3 bases: TGTGCCAGCAGCACTCGACAGGAACACGGGGAGCTGTTTTTT.

On this clonotype itself: A single base separates this from a much larger clone, so it may be a read error. This rearrangement joins TRBV5-1 to TRBJ2-7, with 10 bases aligning to TRBD1. CDR3 length: 15 residues. Germline values: CDR1 SGHRS, CDR2 YFSETQ. The CDR3 coding sequence is TGCGCCAGCAGAAAAGGGACAGGGGAATCCTACAAGCAGTACTTC. Encoded protein: CASRKGTGESYKQYF.

Ten or more counts support this clonotype. The chain combines TRBV10-2 with TRBJ2-3, with D hard to call. V was cut by 3 bases and J by 1 base, with 5 bases left in between. This CDR3 is built from 13 residues. CDR1 and CDR2 from the germline V gene are WSHSY and SAAADI. The CDR3 here is CASSEPGTDTQYF. CDR3 sequence (DNA): TGCGCCAGCAGTGAACCCGGCACAGATACGCAGTATTTT.

The chain has TRBV6-5 and TRBJ1-6; 9 bases agree with TRBD1. This CDR3 has 16 amino acids. V trimming: 2 bases; J trimming: 7 bases; junction bases outside the gene matches: 6. In germline, CDR1 is MNHEY, CDR2 SVGAGI. The CDR3 coding sequence is TGTGCCAGCAGTTACACAACAGGGGGCACAAATTCACCCCTCCACTTT. Translation gives CASSYTTGGTNSPLHF.

This clonotype was observed a handful of times. The chain links TRBV9 to TRBJ2-1; 11 bases align to TRBD2. The J segment lost 7 bases and the V segment lost 1 base, leaving 13 bases of the junction unmatched. CDR3 length equals 18 residues. The germline V gene encodes CDR1 SGDLS and CDR2 YYNGEE. CDR3 sequence reads: CASSVTPVLAGGGNEQFF. The CDR3 nucleotides read TGTGCCAGCAGCGTAACTCCGGTATTAGCGGGAGGGGGGAATGAGCAGTTCTTC. Together with reference TRBV9 and TRBJ2-1, the CDR3 gives the full variable domain: DSGVTQTPKHLITATGQRVTLRCSPRSGDLSVYWYQQSLDQGLQFLIQYYNGEERAKGNILERFSAQQFPDLHSELNLSSLELGDSALYFCASSVTPVLAGGGNEQFFGPGTRLTVL.

This clonotype was observed at least ten times. V and J are TRBV9 and TRBJ1-1, with D unclear. Trimming removed 4 bases from V and 4 bases from J, with 17 bases in between. The CDR3 has 15 residues. From germline, CDR1 is SGDLS and CDR2 YYNGEE. For the CDR3, the DNA is TGTGCCAGCAGCTCCCACCTAGAAGGGTTCACTGAAGCTTTCTTT. Its protein product is CASSSHLEGFTEAFF.

At least ten counts were recorded for this clonotype. J is TRBJ2-7 and V is TRBV11-2, with D possibly called TRBD1 or TRBD2 (7 bases each). The CDR3 totals 15 residues. Germline V gene sequence: CDR1 SGHAT, CDR2 FQNNGV. V lost 5 bases and J lost 4, with 18 bases in between. The CDR3 DNA reads TGTGCCAGCAGCACACAACCGGGGGGACAGTACGAGCAGTACTTC. Its protein is CASSTQPGGQYEQYF.

CDR3 in DNA: TGTGCCAGCAGCCAGGACCAGGCTCGATACAATGAGCAGTTCTTC. It encodes CASSQDQARYNEQFF. This chain uses TRBV14 with TRBJ2-1; D uncertain. V lost 3 bases to trimming and J lost 4 bases, with 13 bases between them. Germline CDR1 and CDR2: SGHDN and FVKESK. The CDR3 covers 15 residues.

This clonotype was detected once. A much larger clone is a single base away; this may be a read error. V and J are TRBV6-1 and TRBJ1-5, with D tentatively TRBD1 (6 bases). CDR1 is MNHNS and CDR2 is SASEGT in the germline V gene. This CDR3 is 13 amino acids long. In DNA, the CDR3 is TGTGTCAGCAGGGGCCACCTTAATCAGCCCCAGCATTTT. It yields the protein CVSRGHLNQPQHF.

This clonotype was detected only a few times. The chain uses TRBV7-2 and TRBJ1-1, with unresolved D. Germline assignment: CDR1 SGHTA and CDR2 FQGNSA. The CDR3 is 13 residues long. V lost 5 bases to trimming and J lost 4 bases, with 11 bases between them. For the CDR3, the DNA is TGTGCCAGCAGCCCTCGTTGGCTCACTGAAGCTTTCTTT. Its translation: CASSPRWLTEAFF.

The sample holds many counts of this clonotype. This chain uses TRBV18 with TRBJ2-4; 8 bases fit TRBD2. This CDR3 spans 17 amino acids. Germline CDR1 and CDR2: KGHSH and LQKENI. V shed 0 bases and J 6 bases; nucleotides not matched to a gene: 10. The DNA for the CDR3 is TGTGCCAGCTCACCACCCTGGGAGGGACTAGTCACAAACATTCAGTACTTC. It yields the protein CASSPPWEGLVTNIQYF.

This chain uses TRBV7-9 with TRBJ2-6; 8 nucleotides match TRBD1. V was pared by 4 bases and J by 0 bases, with 20 bases of the junction left unmatched. Germline V lookup: CDR1 SEHNR, CDR2 FQNEAQ (reference sequence). CDR3 length: 22 amino acids. The CDR3 reads CASSWRDRRPPISLSGANVLTF. The CDR3, as DNA: TGTGCCAGCAGCTGGCGGGACAGGAGGCCCCCAATCTCTCTCTCTGGGGCCAACGTCCTGACTTTC.

In this sample, this clonotype turned up many times. The V and J genes are TRBV20-1 and TRBJ2-1, with D unclear. The CDR3 is 13 amino acids. From germline, CDR1 is DFQATT and CDR2 SNEGSKA (reference sequence). Trimming stripped 1 base from V and 9 bases from J, with 13 bases between. The CDR3 protein is CSARASSSTEQFF. The CDR3 nucleotides are TGCAGTGCTAGAGCCTCCAGCAGTACTGAGCAGTTCTTC.